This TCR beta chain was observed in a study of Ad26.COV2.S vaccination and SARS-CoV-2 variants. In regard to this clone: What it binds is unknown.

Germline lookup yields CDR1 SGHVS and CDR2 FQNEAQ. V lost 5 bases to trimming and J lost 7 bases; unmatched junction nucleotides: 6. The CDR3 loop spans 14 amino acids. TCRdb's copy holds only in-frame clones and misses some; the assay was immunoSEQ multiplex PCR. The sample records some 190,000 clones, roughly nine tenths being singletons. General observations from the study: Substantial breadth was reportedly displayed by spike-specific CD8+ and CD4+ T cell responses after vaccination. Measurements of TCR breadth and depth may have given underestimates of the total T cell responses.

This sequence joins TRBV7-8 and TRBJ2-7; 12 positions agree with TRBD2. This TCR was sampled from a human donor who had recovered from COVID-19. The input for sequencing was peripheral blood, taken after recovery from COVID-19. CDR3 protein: CASSRTSGIGEQYF. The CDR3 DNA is TGTGCCAGCAGCCGGACTAGCGGGATAGGGGAGCAGTACTTC.